The following is a T cell receptor beta chain sequence with its context. As yet, its antigen is unknown. Donors came from a validation cohort of 95 to 150 subjects, distinct from the first 666-subject cohort. The entry originates in a study of cytomegalovirus exposure and HLA in healthy donors. CDR1 and CDR2 (germline): MNHEY, SMNVEV (reference sequence). V gave up 8 bases and J gave up 7 bases; unmatched junction bases: 6. The CDR3 sequence is 14 residues long. TCRdb's table, derived via immunoSEQ multiplex PCR, lists solely in-frame clones and lacks some. The repertoire includes 90,000 to 110,000 clones, 86% of them detected once, and approximately 4% sits in the top ten. Study findings and constraints: The classifier reportedly diagnosed cytomegalovirus status with high specificity and sensitivity. In the approximately 120 validation repertoires, a later analysis found that first-cohort TCR clusters tended to co-occur.

Sequencing was done on a sample of PBMCs. This clonotype was sampled from a woman between 18 and 29 years old in good health and CMV-seropositive. The chain combines TRBV27 with TRBJ2-1; 12 bases match TRBD2. The CDR3 loop reads CASRASGGGNEQFF. CDR3 in DNA: TGTGCCAGCCGAGCTAGCGGGGGGGGTAATGAGCAGTTCTTC.